This T cell receptor beta chain came from a study of CD8 T cells in ankylosing spondylitis. Making use of molecular barcodes, quantitative 5'-RACE generated TCR beta libraries. TCRdb reprocessed the 5' RACE reads with MiXCR, giving one entry per CDR3 protein. In the table there are 220,000 or so distinct CDR3 sequences, 8% to 11% of which are singletons. Trimming took 3 bases from V and 6 from J; bases not matched to a gene: 10. The CDR3 runs 16 residues. Per the germline V gene, CDR1 is KGHSH and CDR2 is LQKENI. This chain connects TRBV18 to TRBJ1-5, with TRBD1 matching over 8 bases. Material for sequencing was blood, either unsorted or a sorted T cell fraction (not recorded which). This sequence originates from a male donor with ankylosing spondylitis or in good health (not recorded which). Written as DNA, the CDR3 is TGTGCCAGCTCACCGTCTACAGGGGGTTTAGGTCAGCCCCAGCATTTT. This encodes CASSPSTGGLGQPQHF.